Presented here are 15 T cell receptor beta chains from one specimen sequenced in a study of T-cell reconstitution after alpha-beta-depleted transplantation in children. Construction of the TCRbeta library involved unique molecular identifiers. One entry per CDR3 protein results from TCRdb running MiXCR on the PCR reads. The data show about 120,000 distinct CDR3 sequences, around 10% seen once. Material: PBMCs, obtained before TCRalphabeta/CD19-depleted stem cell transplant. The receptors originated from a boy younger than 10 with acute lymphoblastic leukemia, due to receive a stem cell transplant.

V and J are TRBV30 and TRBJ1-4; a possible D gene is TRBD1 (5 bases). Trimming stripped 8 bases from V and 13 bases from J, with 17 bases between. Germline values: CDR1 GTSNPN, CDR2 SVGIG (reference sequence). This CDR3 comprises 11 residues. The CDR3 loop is CATGWGRRLFF. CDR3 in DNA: TGTGCCACCGGCTGGGGCCGAAGACTGTTTTTT.

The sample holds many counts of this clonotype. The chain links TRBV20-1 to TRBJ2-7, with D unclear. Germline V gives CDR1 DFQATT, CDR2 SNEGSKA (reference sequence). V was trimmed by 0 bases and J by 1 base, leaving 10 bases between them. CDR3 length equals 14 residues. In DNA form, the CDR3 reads TGCAGTGCTAGAGACTGGGGTCGGTCCTACGAGCAGTACTTC. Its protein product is CSARDWGRSYEQYF.

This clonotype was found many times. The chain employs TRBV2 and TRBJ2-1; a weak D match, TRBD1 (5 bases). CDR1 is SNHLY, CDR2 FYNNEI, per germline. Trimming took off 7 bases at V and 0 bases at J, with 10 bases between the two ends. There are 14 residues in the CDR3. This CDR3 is CASIGDSSYNEQFF. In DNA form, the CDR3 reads TGTGCCAGCATAGGCGACAGCTCCTACAATGAGCAGTTCTTC.

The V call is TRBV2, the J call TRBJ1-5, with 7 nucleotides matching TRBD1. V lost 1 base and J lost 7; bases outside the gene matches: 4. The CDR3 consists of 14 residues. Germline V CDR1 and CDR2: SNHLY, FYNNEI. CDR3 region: CASSEVRGEQPQHF. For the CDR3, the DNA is TGTGCCAGCAGTGAAGTCAGGGGGGAGCAGCCCCAGCATTTT.

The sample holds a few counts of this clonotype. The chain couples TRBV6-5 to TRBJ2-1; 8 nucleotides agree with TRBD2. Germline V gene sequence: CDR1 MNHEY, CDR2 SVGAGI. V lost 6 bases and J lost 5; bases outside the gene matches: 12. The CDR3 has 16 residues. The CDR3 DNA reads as TGTGCCAGCAGATGCCCCACGGGGGGGGATGACAATGAGCAGTTCTTC. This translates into CASRCPTGGDDNEQFF.

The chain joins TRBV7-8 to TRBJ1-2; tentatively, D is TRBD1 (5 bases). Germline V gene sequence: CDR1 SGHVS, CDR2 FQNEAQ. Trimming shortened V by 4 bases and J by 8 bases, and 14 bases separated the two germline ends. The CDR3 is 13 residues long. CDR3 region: CASSSDSYLGYTF. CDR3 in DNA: TGTGCCAGCAGCTCAGACAGTTACCTCGGCTACACCTTC.

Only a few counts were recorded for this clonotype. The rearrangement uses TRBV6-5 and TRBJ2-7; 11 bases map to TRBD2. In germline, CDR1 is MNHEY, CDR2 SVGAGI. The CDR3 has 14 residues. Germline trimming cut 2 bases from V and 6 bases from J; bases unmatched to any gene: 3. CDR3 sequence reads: CASSYPGLAGEQYF. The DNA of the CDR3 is TGTGCCAGCAGTTACCCCGGACTAGCGGGCGAGCAGTACTTC.

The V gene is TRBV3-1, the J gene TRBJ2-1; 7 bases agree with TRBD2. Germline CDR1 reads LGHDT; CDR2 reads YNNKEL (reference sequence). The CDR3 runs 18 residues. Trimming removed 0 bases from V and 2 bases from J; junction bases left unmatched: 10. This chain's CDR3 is CASSQEKSSGATYNEQFF. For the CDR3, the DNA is TGTGCCAGCAGCCAAGAGAAGTCTAGCGGAGCGACCTACAATGAGCAGTTCTTC.

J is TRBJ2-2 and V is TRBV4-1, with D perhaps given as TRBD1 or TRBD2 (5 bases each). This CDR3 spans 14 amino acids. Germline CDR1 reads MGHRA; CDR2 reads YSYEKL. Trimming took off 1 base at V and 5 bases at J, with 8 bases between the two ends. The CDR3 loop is CASSQVGGTGELFF. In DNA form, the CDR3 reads TGCGCCAGCAGCCAAGTTGGGGGAACCGGGGAGCTGTTTTTT.

The CDR3 coding sequence is TGTGCCAGCAGCCAGACTAGCGGAGCCTACGAGCAGTACTTC. This encodes CASSQTSGAYEQYF. The V call is TRBV7-2, the J call TRBJ2-7; the match to TRBD2 covers 9 bases. The CDR3 totals 14 residues. In germline, CDR1 is SGHTA, CDR2 FQGNSA. V dropped 5 bases and J dropped 2; count of bases not matched to a gene: 4.

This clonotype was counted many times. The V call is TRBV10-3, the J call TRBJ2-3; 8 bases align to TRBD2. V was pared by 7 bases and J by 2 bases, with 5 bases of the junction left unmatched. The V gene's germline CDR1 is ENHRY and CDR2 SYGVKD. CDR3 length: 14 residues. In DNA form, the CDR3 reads TGTGCCATCAAGGCTAGCGGGTACACAGATACGCAGTATTTT. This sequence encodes CAIKASGYTDTQYF.

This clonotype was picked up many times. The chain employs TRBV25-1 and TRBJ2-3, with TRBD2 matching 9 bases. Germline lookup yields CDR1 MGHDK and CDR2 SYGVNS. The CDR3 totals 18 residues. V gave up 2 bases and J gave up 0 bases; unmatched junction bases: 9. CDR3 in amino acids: CASSERQVAGASTDTQYF. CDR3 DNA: TGTGCCAGCAGTGAAAGGCAGGTAGCGGGAGCTAGCACAGATACGCAGTATTTT.

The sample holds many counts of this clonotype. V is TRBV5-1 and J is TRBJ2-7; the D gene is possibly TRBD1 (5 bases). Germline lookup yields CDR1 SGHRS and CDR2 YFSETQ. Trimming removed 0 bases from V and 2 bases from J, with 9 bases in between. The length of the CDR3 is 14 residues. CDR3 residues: CASSLAGQTYEQYF. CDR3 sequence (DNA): TGCGCCAGCAGCTTGGCCGGACAAACCTACGAGCAGTACTTC.

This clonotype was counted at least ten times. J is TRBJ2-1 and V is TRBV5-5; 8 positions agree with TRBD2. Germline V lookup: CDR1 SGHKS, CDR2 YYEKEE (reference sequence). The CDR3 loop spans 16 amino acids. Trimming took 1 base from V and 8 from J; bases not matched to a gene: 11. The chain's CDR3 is CASSLFSSGISYEQFF. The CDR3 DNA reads TGTGCCAGCAGCTTGTTCAGTAGCGGGATTTCGTATGAGCAGTTCTTC.

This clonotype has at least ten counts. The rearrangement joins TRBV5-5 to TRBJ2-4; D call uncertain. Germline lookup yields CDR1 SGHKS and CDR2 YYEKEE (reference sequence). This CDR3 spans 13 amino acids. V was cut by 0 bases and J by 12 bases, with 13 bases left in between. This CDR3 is CASSLAAFGDQYF. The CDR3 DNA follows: TGTGCCAGCAGCTTGGCGGCTTTTGGCGATCAGTACTTC.